This T cell receptor (beta chain) came from a study of T cell responses to AZD1222 COVID-19 vaccine. The study, taken as a whole, reports: The study found Spike-specific TCR breadth and depth rose after two AZD1222 doses. A reported finding is that nearly half of spike-specific TCRs target unmutated variant regions.

Of note for this clone: What it recognizes is unknown.

Sequencing used immunoSEQ multiplex PCR; TCRdb keeps in-frame clones, though not all of them. The data show some 120,000 clones, about 89% seen once. Trimming stripped 4 bases from V and 4 bases from J, with 10 bases between. Germline V CDR1 and CDR2: SEHNR, FQNEAQ (reference sequence). The CDR3 consists of 13 residues. Material: peripheral blood, obtained on day 0 of AZD1222 vaccination. The origin of this receptor is an adult in good health. The chain has TRBV7-9 and TRBJ1-2; D gene ambiguous. As DNA, the CDR3 is TGTGCCAGCAGCTCCGGATCTGGCTATGGCTACACCTTC. It encodes CASSSGSGYGYTF.